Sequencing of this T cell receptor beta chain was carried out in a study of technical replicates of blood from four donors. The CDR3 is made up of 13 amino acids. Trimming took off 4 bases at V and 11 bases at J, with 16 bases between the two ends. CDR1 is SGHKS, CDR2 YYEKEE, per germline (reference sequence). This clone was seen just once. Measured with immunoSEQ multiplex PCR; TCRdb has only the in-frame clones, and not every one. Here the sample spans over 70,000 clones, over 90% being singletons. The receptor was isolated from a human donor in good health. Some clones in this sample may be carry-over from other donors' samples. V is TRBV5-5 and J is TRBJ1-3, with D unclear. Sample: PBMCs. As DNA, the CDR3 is TGTGCCAGCAGCCCACTAGTATACAACTCCATATATTTT. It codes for CASSPLVYNSIYF.